This T cell receptor (beta chain) was recovered during a study of blood T cell repertoires in COVID-19. Produced via immunoSEQ multiplex PCR; TCRdb's table is partial and in-frame only. The profile shows about 140,000 clones, around 81% of them singletons. CDR1 is SGHTA, CDR2 FQGNSA, per germline. The CDR3 consists of 12 residues. The V end lost 5 bases, the J end lost 0 bases, and 4 bases lay between the germline ends. This chain uses TRBV7-2 with TRBJ2-5; D unclear. The sequenced material came from peripheral blood. This clonotype was obtained from a human donor in a cohort sampled during active COVID-19. CDR3 residues: CASSPYQETQYF. In DNA form, the CDR3 reads TGTGCCAGCAGCCCGTACCAAGAGACCCAGTACTTC. Together with reference TRBV7-2 and TRBJ2-5, the CDR3 gives the full variable domain: GAGVSQSPSNKVTEKGKDVELRCDPISGHTALYWYRQSLGQGLEFLIYFQGNSAPDKSGLPSDRFSAERTGGSVSTLTIQRTQQEDSAVYLCASSPYQETQYFGPGTRLLVL.